The 6 T cell receptor beta chains given below trace back to one sample, sequenced in a study of cytomegalovirus exposure and HLA in healthy donors listed by TCRdb under 2017. The library was produced with the immunoSEQ multiplex PCR assay. A mixture of 60 forward primers for TCR Vbeta segments and 13 reverse primers for TCR Jbeta segments was used in the multiplex PCR. What TCRdb holds here is the immuneACCESS table cut down to in-frame rearrangements. Part of the clones is not present; checked against another copy, under half of the missing clones reflect an unresolved V gene, and the others are unexplained. For this sample the table gives fewer than 200,000 clones, of which 82% were detected only once. Around 1.5% of the sample is held by the ten biggest clonotypes. The sample consisted of PBMCs. All receptors derive from a girl aged 5-17 years in good health and CMV-seropositive.

The chain links TRBV6-6 to TRBJ1-3; 8 nucleotides align to TRBD1. V lost 6 bases to trimming and J lost 4 bases; unmatched junction nucleotides: 5. This CDR3 has 14 residues. CDR1 and CDR2 from the germline V gene are MNHNY and SVGAGI (reference sequence). CDR3 in DNA: TGTGCCAGCAGCACGACAGGGGCCGGAAACACCATATATTTT. This translates into CASSTTGAGNTIYF.

J is TRBJ2-7 and V is TRBV15, with TRBD1 identical over 12 bases. The ends lost 9 bases at V and 7 bases at J; junction bases unmatched: 10. Germline CDR1 is LNHNV and CDR2 is YYDKDF (reference sequence). The CDR3 loop spans 14 amino acids. The CDR3 bases are TGTGCCACATCTTGGGGACAGGGGGCGCGTGAGCAGTACTTC. Translated: CATSWGQGAREQYF.

This chain joins TRBV5-1 and TRBJ2-5; possibly TRBD1 for D (5 bases). Trimming stripped 0 bases from V and 2 bases from J, with 5 bases between. Germline-derived CDR1 and CDR2 are SGHRS and YFSETQ. The CDR3 runs 13 residues. The CDR3 nucleotides read TGCGCCAGCAGCTTGGAGGGGCAAGAGACCCAGTACTTC. Its translation: CASSLEGQETQYF.

The chain recombines TRBV11-3 with TRBJ2-7; no clear D. The CDR3 length is 13 residues. The ends were cut back, 2 bases at V and 2 bases at J, with 7 bases in the middle. Germline V gene sequence: CDR1 SGHNT, CDR2 YENEEA. The CDR3, as DNA: TGTGCCAGCAGCTTATACTCCGCCTACGAGCAGTACTTC. This codes for CASSLYSAYEQYF.

V gene TRBV11-3 combines with J gene TRBJ2-3, with D possibly being TRBD2 (5 bases). Germline V gene lookup returns CDR1 SGHNT and CDR2 YENEEA. CDR3 size: 15 residues. V lost 0 bases and J 3 bases, leaving 10 bases between the germline ends. The CDR3 coding sequence is TGTGCCAGCAGCTTAGATCGAAGGAGGACAGATACGCAGTATTTT. Translating it yields CASSLDRRRTDTQYF.

Concerning this clone: Other DNA sequences in this sample translate to the same CDR3. The rearrangement joins TRBV7-3 to TRBJ1-1; tentatively, D is TRBD1 (6 bases). Germline CDR1 reads SGHTA; CDR2 reads FQGTGA. The CDR3 is 14 residues long. Trimming took off 0 bases at V and 5 bases at J, with 10 bases between the two ends. CDR3 residues: CASSLTGGGTEAFF. As DNA, the CDR3 is TGTGCCAGCAGCTTAACAGGGGGGGGTACTGAAGCTTTCTTT.